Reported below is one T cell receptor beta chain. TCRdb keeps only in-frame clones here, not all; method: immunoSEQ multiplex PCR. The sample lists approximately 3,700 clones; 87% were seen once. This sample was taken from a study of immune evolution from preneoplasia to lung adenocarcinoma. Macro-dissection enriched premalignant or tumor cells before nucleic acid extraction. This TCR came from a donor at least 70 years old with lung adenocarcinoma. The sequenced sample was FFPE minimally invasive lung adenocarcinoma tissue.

The CDR3 DNA reads TGTGCCAGCCAGCCGGGACAGGCAACGGGGGGCATTCAGTACTTC. This codes for CASQPGQATGGIQYF. J is TRBJ2-4 and V is TRBV19; TRBD1 is a possible D gene (8 bases). This CDR3 spans 15 amino acids. The germline gives CDR1 LNHDA, CDR2 SQIVND (reference sequence). V shed 9 bases and J shed 9 bases, with 24 bases lying between them.